This T cell receptor beta chain is from a study of T cell repertoires in cytomegalovirus infection. Study-wide background: Use of recently identified HLA-C-restricted and well-studied HLA-B-restricted CMV epitopes was part of the study. From public TCR beta signatures came an indication of both CMV infection and matching HLA type. Findings and caveats of the study: In two of eight donors, the top clonotype was HLA-C-restricted CMV-specific. Cumulative public TCR beta family frequency identified carriers of CMV plus the relevant HLA.

V was clipped by 5 bases and J by 2 bases, with 14 bases between them. CDR3 size: 15 residues. CDR1 is MNHNS, CDR2 SASEGT, per germline. The sample holds a few counts of this clonotype. As yet, its antigen is unknown. TCRdb reprocessed the reads with MiXCR, giving one entry per CDR3 protein. The table lists hundreds of thousands of distinct CDR3 sequences, about 30% of them singletons. The rearrangement links TRBV6-1 to TRBJ2-3; D is uncertain. Specimen: cultured CD8+ T cells from PBMCs, collected from culture after CMV antigen stimulation. This receptor was identified in a human donor in good health (CMV status not recorded). Some clones in this sample may be carry-over from other donors' samples. CDR3 bases: TGTGCCAGCAGTTACCTTGCCTCGCACACAGATACGCAGTATTTT. Translated, it gives CASSYLASHTDTQYF.